The 6 T cell receptor beta chains in this list originate from one sample, sequenced in a study of shared clonotypes between healthy human individuals. Only in-frame clones appear in the TCRdb table, and some are missing; sequencing was by immunoSEQ multiplex PCR. The sample has 2 million to 2.5 million clones; approximately 93% are singletons. Sequencing used naive CD4+ T cells from PBMCs. Documented subset: CD45RA+ positively selected. The receptors derive from a man between 18 and 29 years old in good health. Some clones in this sample may be carry-over from other donors' samples.

In regard to this clone: A junction boundary mismatches the germline segment, possibly from a read error. This chain connects TRBV6-6 to TRBJ2-1, with D maybe TRBD2 (6 bases). The CDR3 covers 12 residues. From germline, CDR1 is MNHNY and CDR2 SVGAGI (reference sequence). CDR3 protein: CASSYSTSPLVF. The CDR3 bases are TGTGCCAGCAGTTACTCAACTAGCCCTTTGGTCTTC.

The CDR3 nucleotides read TGTGCCAGCAGCTCAGGACAGGGTTGGAACTATGGCTACACCTTC. Protein: CASSSGQGWNYGYTF. This chain joins TRBV5-6 and TRBJ1-2; 8 bases align to TRBD1. Germline V lookup: CDR1 SGHDT, CDR2 YYEEEE. The J segment lost 2 bases and the V segment lost 3 bases, leaving 6 bases of the junction unmatched. This CDR3 is built from 15 residues.

The chain employs TRBV15 and TRBJ2-2; D is perhaps TRBD2 (6 bases). Trimming shortened V by 2 bases and J by 6 bases, and 13 bases separated the two germline ends. The CDR3 sequence is 15 residues long. Germline V CDR1 and CDR2: LNHNV, YYDKDF (reference sequence). CDR3 amino acids: CATSRLAIVPGELFF. The CDR3 DNA reads TGTGCCACCAGCAGACTAGCGATTGTTCCCGGGGAGCTGTTTTTT.

In DNA form, the CDR3 reads TGTGCCAGCTCACAGGGACTACAGCATCTCTATGGCTACACCTTC. Its translation is CASSQGLQHLYGYTF. J is TRBJ1-2 and V is TRBV18, with D possibly matching TRBD1 (5 bases). The CDR3 extends over 15 amino acids. Germline loops: CDR1 KGHSH, CDR2 LQKENI. Trimming removed 4 bases at V and 4 bases at J, with 16 bases between.

This chain connects TRBV19 to TRBJ1-1; a possible D gene is TRBD1 (6 bases). V was clipped by 11 bases and J by 3 bases, with 19 bases between them. The CDR3 consists of 14 residues. The germline V gene has CDR1 LNHDA and CDR2 SQIVND (reference sequence). The CDR3 sequence: CAASRGAIDTEAFF. The CDR3 DNA reads TGTGCCGCCAGTCGGGGGGCGATTGACACTGAAGCTTTCTTT.

The chain carries TRBV5-4 and TRBJ2-7, with 7 bases that match TRBD1. V dropped 4 bases and J dropped 7; count of bases not matched to a gene: 11. Germline V gene lookup returns CDR1 SGHNT and CDR2 YYREEE (reference sequence). The CDR3 runs 14 residues. CDR3 residues: CASSQTGAWREQYF. DNA of the CDR3: TGTGCCAGCAGCCAAACAGGGGCTTGGAGAGAGCAGTACTTC.